Each of the 15 T cell receptor beta chains below was sequenced from the same sample in a study of Graves' ophthalmopathy and Graves' hyperthyroidism. The authors amplified TCR beta CDR3 regions from RNA transcripts. Second-round multiplex PCR followed a first-round RT-PCR using HTBI primers. TCRdb used MiXCR to reprocess the multiplex PCR reads, holding one entry per CDR3 protein. Here the sample spans 900,000 to 1,200,000 distinct CDR3 sequences, about 36% being singletons. The sequencing input was peripheral blood or thyroid tissue (not recorded which). Receptors originate from an adult man with Graves' hyperthyroidism.

There are a few counts of this clonotype. This chain links TRBV7-3 with TRBJ2-2; D uncertain. This CDR3 spans 16 amino acids. V lost 4 bases, J lost 1 base, and 13 bases lay in between. Germline values: CDR1 SGHTA, CDR2 FQGTGA. In DNA, the CDR3 is TGTGCCAGCAGCTCAACTGGCGGAGAGAACACCGGGGAGCTGTTTTTT. Protein product: CASSSTGGENTGELFF.

In this sample, this clonotype turned up a few times. Germline and junction disagree at one end, which may indicate a read error. The chain is built from TRBV15 and TRBJ2-5; no reliable D call. CDR3 length: 15 amino acids. Germline V lookup: CDR1 LNHNV, CDR2 YYDKDF (reference sequence). The CDR3 DNA reads TGTGCCACCAGCAGAGATGGGCAGCCCCAAGAGCCCCAGTACTTC. This codes for CATSRDGQPQEPQYF.

Only a few counts were recorded for this clonotype. The chain links TRBV6-2 or TRBV6-3 to TRBJ1-5; 9 positions match TRBD1. The CDR3 is 15 amino acids. Germline lookup yields CDR1 MNHEY and CDR2 SVGEGT. V dropped 4 bases and J dropped 5; count of bases not matched to a gene: 6. The CDR3 protein is CASSSGGQGHQPQHF. The CDR3 DNA sequence: TGTGCCAGCAGTTCCGGAGGACAGGGGCATCAGCCCCAGCATTTT.

This clonotype was counted once. This chain uses TRBV5-1 with TRBJ2-5, with D perhaps TRBD1 (6 bases). This CDR3 contains 15 residues. The V gene lost 4 bases and the J gene lost 7 bases, with 20 bases spanning the gap. Germline lookup yields CDR1 SGHRS and CDR2 YFSETQ. CDR3 nucleotide sequence: TGCGCCAGCAGCAGACAGGAGTCTGGGGACGGGACCCAGTACTTC. It translates to CASSRQESGDGTQYF.

J is TRBJ2-2 and V is TRBV4-3; 7 nucleotides align to TRBD2. The CDR3 loop spans 17 amino acids. V trimming: 4 bases; J trimming: 1 base; junction bases outside the gene matches: 9. Germline CDR1 and CDR2: LGHNA and YSLEER. The CDR3 is CASSRSSASGNTGELFF. The CDR3 nucleotides read TGCGCCAGCAGCCGCAGCTCGGCTAGCGGGAACACCGGGGAGCTGTTTTTT.

The chain is built from TRBV15 and TRBJ1-5; TRBD1 matches 7 bases. Germline V lookup: CDR1 LNHNV, CDR2 YYDKDF (reference sequence). The J segment lost 1 base and the V segment lost 11 bases, leaving 14 bases of the junction unmatched. There are 16 residues in the CDR3. This CDR3 is CAPMGQTRGSNQPQHF. Here the CDR3 DNA reads TGTGCCCCCATGGGACAGACCCGGGGGAGCAATCAGCCCCAGCATTTT.

This clonotype was seen a handful of times. Sequence at one end of the junction differs from germline and may be a read error. The chain has TRBV10-3 and TRBJ2-7; a weak D match, TRBD1 (5 bases). Germline CDR1 and CDR2: ENHRY and SYGVKD. CDR3 length equals 14 residues. The CDR3: CASSYATGFYEQYF. Here the CDR3 DNA reads TGTGCCAGCAGTTACGCAACAGGATTCTACGAGCAGTACTTC.

About this clonotype: Being one base from a much bigger clone, this may be a read error. V usage is TRBV25-1 and J usage is TRBJ1-6; no reliable D call. The CDR3 totals 13 residues. Germline V gene lookup returns CDR1 MGHDK and CDR2 SYGVNS. Trimming pared 10 bases from V and 13 bases from J, leaving 20 bases between. The CDR3 is CAISLNRFVPLHF. Written as DNA, the CDR3 is TGTGCCATCAGCCTCAACCGATTTGTGCCCCTCCACTTT.

This clonotype was counted many times. The rearrangement uses TRBV7-4 and TRBJ2-5, with D unclear. The germline V gene has CDR1 SGHVT and CDR2 SQSDAQ. The germline V and J ends were trimmed by 5 bases and 8 bases, with 0 bases remaining between them. The CDR3 consists of 8 residues. CDR3: CASSTQYF. The CDR3 DNA reads as TGTGCCAGCAGCACCCAGTACTTC. Filled out from reference TRBV7-4 and TRBJ2-5, the complete variable domain reads GAGVSQSPRYKVAKRGRDVALRCDSISGHVTLYWYRQTLGQGSEVLTYSQSDAQRDKSGRPSGRFSAERPERSVSTLKIQRTEQGDSAVYLCASSTQYFGPGTRLLVL.

This clonotype was found many times. This chain links TRBV9 with TRBJ2-7; no reliable D call. Germline V gene data show CDR1 as SGDLS and CDR2 as YYNGEE. The V and J ends lost 0 bases and 3 bases respectively, with 4 bases between them. This CDR3 spans 12 amino acids. CDR3 protein: CASSVDGYEQYF. For the CDR3, the DNA is TGTGCCAGCAGCGTAGATGGCTACGAGCAGTACTTC.

V gene TRBV2 combines with J gene TRBJ1-6; D not certain. Germline V gene lookup returns CDR1 SNHLY and CDR2 FYNNEI. The CDR3 extends over 14 amino acids. V shed 0 bases and J shed 11 bases, with 11 bases lying between them. In nucleotides, the CDR3 is TGTGCCAGCAGTGAAGCGCTGATCCTCCCACCCCTCCACTTT. It is translated as CASSEALILPPLHF.

The chain links TRBV10-3 to TRBJ2-5; D is perhaps TRBD1 (7 bases). The CDR3 spans 13 residues. The germline V and J ends were trimmed by 10 bases and 6 bases, with 18 bases remaining between them. The V gene's germline CDR1 is ENHRY and CDR2 SYGVKD. The DNA for the CDR3 is TGTGCCACCTCATACAGGGGAGGACAGACCCAGTACTTC. Residues: CATSYRGGQTQYF.

The rearrangement uses TRBV4-3 and TRBJ1-5; tentatively, D is TRBD1 (5 bases). The CDR3 has 15 residues. Germline V CDR1 and CDR2: LGHNA, YSLEER. V lost 5 bases, J lost 6 bases, and 17 bases lay in between. CDR3 amino acids: CASSFSAGLGQPQHF. For the CDR3, the DNA is TGCGCCAGCAGCTTCTCCGCAGGGTTGGGTCAGCCCCAGCATTTT.

The table lists this clonotype with many counts. The chain employs TRBV6-5 and TRBJ1-1, with no clear D. Germline lookup yields CDR1 MNHEY and CDR2 SVGAGI. Trimming took 0 bases from V and 4 from J, leaving 6 bases between them. The CDR3 is 13 amino acids. CDR3 DNA sequence: TGTGCCAGCAGTTACTCGATTGGCACTGAAGCTTTCTTT. Protein sequence: CASSYSIGTEAFF.

The rearrangement links TRBV12-3 or TRBV12-4 to TRBJ2-6, with 7 bases lining up with TRBD1. After removal of 6 bases from V and 1 base from J, the junction contained 3 bases not matched to a gene. The CDR3 length is 15 residues. Here the CDR3 DNA reads TGTGCCAGCAGGACGACAGGGTCTGGGGCCAACGTCCTGACTTTC. Translating gives CASRTTGSGANVLTF.